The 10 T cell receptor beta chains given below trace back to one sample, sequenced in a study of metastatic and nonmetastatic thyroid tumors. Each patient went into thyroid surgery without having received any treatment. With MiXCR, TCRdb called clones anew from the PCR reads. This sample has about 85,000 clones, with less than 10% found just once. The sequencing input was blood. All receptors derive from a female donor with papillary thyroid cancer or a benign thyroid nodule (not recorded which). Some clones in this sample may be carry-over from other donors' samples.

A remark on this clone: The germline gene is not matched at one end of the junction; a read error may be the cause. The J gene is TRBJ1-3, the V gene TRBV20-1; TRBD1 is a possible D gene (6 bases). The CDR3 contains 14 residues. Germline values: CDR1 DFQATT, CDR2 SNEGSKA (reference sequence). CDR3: CSVRDGGDKNTIYF. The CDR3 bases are TGCAGTGTTAGAGATGGTGGGGACAAAAACACCATATATTTT.

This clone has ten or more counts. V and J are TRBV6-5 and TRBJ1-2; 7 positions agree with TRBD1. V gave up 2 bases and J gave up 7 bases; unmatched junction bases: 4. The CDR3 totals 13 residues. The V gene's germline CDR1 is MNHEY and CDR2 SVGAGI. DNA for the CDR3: TGTGCCAGCAGTTACAGGGGGCTGGGTGGCTACACCTTC. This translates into CASSYRGLGGYTF.

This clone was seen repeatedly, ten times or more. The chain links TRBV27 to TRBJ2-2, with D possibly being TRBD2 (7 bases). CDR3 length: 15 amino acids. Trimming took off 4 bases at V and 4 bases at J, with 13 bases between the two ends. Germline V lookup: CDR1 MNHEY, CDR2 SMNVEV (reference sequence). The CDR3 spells CASSSGGPITGELFF. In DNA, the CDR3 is TGTGCCAGCAGTTCCGGGGGGCCTATCACCGGGGAGCTGTTTTTT.

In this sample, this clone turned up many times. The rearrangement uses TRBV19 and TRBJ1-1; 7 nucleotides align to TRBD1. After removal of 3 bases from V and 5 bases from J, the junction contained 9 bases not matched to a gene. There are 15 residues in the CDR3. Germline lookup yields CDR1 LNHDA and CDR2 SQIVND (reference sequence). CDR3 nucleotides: TGTGCCAGTAGTATTCAACCAGGGGGACGGACTGAAGCTTTCTTT. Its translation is CASSIQPGGRTEAFF. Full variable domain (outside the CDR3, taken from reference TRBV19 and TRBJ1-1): DGGITQSPKYLFRKEGQNVTLSCEQNLNHDAMYWYRQDPGQGLRLIYYSQIVNDFQKGDIAEGYSVSREKKESFPLTVTSAQKNPTAFYLCASSIQPGGRTEAFFGQGTRLTVV.

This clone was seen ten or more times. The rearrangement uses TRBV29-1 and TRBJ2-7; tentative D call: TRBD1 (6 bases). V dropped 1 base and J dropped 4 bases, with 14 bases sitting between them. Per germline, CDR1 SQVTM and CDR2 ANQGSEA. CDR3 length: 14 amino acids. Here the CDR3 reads CSVEGGHGTYEQYF. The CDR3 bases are TGCAGCGTTGAAGGGGGACATGGTACTTACGAGCAGTACTTC.

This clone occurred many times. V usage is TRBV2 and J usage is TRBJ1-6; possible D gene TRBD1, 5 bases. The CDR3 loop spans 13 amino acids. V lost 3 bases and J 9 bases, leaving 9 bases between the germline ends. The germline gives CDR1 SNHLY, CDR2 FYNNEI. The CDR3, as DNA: TGTGCCAGCAGTGACAGGGTGATTTCACCCCTCCACTTT. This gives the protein CASSDRVISPLHF.

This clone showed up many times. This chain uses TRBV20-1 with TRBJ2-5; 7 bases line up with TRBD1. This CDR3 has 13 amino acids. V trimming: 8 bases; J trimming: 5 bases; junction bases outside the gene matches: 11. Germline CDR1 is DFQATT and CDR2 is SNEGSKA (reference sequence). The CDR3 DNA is TGCAGTAGTACAGGGGATTTGTTGGAGACCCAGTACTTC. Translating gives CSSTGDLLETQYF.

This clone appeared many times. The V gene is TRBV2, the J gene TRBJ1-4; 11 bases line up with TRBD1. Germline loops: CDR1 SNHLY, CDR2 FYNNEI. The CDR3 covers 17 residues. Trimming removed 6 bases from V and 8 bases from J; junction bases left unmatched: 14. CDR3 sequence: CASRKGTGGDGVEKLFF. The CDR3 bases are TGTGCCAGCAGGAAGGGGACAGGGGGTGATGGTGTGGAAAAACTGTTTTTT. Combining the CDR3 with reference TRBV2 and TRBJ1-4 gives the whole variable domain EPEVTQTPSHQVTQMGQEVILRCVPISNHLYFYWYRQILGQKVEFLVSFYNNEISEKSEIFDDQFSVERPDGSNFTLKIRSTKLEDSAMYFCASRKGTGGDGVEKLFFGSGTQLSVL.

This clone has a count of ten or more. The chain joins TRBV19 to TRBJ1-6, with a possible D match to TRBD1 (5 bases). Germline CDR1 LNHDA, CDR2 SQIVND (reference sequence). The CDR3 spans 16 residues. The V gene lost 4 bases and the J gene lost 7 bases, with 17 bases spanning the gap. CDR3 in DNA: TGTGCCAGTAGTAAGGACTCCGGGACCAGAAATTCACCCCTCCACTTT. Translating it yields CASSKDSGTRNSPLHF.

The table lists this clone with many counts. CDR3 sequence: CAISEPERGNTIYF. DNA of the CDR3: TGTGCCATCAGTGAGCCAGAACGGGGAAACACCATATATTTT. The chain combines TRBV10-3 with TRBJ1-3; no clear D. The CDR3 length is 14 residues. V lost 2 bases to trimming and J lost 4 bases, with 9 bases between them. Germline lookup yields CDR1 ENHRY and CDR2 SYGVKD.